The clone carrying this TCR beta chain qualifies as medium-sized. Its specificity is unknown. Treatment here: approximately 10-day PBMC culture with coronavirus spike peptide pools or control peptides (ViraFEST assay). This specimen comes from a study of vaccination and CD4 T cells after COVID-19. V shed 5 bases, J shed 9 bases, and the junction held 8 bases outside the gene matches. Germline assignment: CDR1 GTSNPN and CDR2 SVGIG (reference sequence). The CDR3 extends over 14 amino acids. Cultured CD4+ T-cell DNA underwent Oncomine TCR Beta short-read sequencing. TCRdb reanalysed the PCR reads using MiXCR and keeps one entry per CDR3 protein. The sample contains about 20,000 distinct CDR3 sequences, 26% of which appear only once.

This chain uses TRBV30 with TRBJ1-6, with TRBD1 matching 9 bases. The sequencing input was cultured CD4+ T cells from blood. This clonotype was sampled from a human donor with COVID-19. The DNA of the CDR3 is TGTGCCTGGGCCGGGACAGGGTCTCGTTCACCCCTCCACTTT. Its protein product is CAWAGTGSRSPLHF.